The entry below gives a single T cell receptor beta chain sequence along with its context. Its antigen is undetermined. The sorted-subset replicate PCRs were given around 200 ng DNA, which is 30,000 or so T cell genomes. Clones were read by immunoSEQ multiplex PCR, and TCRdb kept only the in-frame ones, dropping some. The sample consists of hundreds of thousands of clones, 90% to 97% of them appearing once. Trimming pared 1 base from V and 2 bases from J, leaving 8 bases between. CDR1 and CDR2 from the germline V gene are SGHNT and YENEEA. This CDR3 has 15 residues. This entry is derived from a study of shared clonotypes between healthy human individuals. CD8 cells classed as naive were CD45RO-negative and positively selected for CCR7, excluding terminally differentiated effector memory CD45RA+ cells. Study findings and constraints: Clonotypes not shared had lower generation probabilities than those common to all four donors. Naive CD4 clonotypes overlapped across a handful of donors at approximately 5%.

The chain joins TRBV11-3 to TRBJ2-2; D is perhaps TRBD1 (6 bases). This clonotype originated in a woman in her 30s in good health. The sample was naive CD8+ T cells sorted from blood. The CDR3 DNA reads as TGTGCCAGCAGCTTAGGGGACACTAACACCGGGGAGCTGTTTTTT. This translates into CASSLGDTNTGELFF.